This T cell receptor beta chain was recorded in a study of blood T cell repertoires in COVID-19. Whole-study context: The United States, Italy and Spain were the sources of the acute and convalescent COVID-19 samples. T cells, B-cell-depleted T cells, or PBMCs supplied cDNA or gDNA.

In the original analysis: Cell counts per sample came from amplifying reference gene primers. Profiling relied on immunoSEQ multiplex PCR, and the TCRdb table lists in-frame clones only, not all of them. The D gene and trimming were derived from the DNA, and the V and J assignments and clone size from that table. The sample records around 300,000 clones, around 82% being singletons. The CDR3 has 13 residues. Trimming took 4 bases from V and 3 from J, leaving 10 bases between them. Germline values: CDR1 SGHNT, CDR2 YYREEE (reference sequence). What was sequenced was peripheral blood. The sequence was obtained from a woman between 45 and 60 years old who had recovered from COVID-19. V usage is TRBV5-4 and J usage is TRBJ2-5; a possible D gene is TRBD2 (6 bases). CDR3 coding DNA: TGTGCCAGCAGCGCTCCGGGAGAAGAGACCCAGTACTTC. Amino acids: CASSAPGEETQYF. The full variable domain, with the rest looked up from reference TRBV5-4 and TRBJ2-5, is ETGVTQSPTHLIKTRGQQVTLRCSSQSGHNTVSWYQQALGQGPQFIFQYYREEENGRGNFPPRFSGLQFPNYSSELNVNALELDDSALYLCASSAPGEETQYFGPGTRLLVL.